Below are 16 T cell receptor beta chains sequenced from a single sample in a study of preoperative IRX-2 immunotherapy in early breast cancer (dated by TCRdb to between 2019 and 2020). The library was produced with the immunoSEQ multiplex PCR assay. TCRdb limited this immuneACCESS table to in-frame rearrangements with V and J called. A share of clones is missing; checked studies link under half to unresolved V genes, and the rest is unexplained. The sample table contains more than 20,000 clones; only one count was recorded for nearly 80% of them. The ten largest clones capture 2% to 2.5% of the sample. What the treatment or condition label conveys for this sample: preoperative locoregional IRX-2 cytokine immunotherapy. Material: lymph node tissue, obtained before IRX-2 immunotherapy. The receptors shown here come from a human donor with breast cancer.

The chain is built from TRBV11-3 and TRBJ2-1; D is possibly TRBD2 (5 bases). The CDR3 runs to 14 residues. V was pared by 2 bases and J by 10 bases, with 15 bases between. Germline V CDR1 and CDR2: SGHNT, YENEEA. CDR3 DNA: TGTGCCAGCAGCTTAACTCCTAGCTCTGAGGAGCAGTTCTTC. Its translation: CASSLTPSSEEQFF.

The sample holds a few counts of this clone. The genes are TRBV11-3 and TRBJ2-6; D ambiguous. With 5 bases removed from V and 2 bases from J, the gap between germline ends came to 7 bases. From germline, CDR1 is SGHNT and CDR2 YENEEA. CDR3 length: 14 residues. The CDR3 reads CASSPAPGANVLTF. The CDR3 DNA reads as TGTGCCAGCAGCCCGGCACCTGGGGCCAACGTCCTGACTTTC.

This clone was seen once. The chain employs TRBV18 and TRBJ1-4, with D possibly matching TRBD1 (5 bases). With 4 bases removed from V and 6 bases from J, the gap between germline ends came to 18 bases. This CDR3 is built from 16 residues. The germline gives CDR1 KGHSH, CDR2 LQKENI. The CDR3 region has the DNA TGTGCCAGCTCACTGTTCCGGGAAAGGGGATATGAAAAACTGTTTTTT. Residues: CASSLFRERGYEKLFF.

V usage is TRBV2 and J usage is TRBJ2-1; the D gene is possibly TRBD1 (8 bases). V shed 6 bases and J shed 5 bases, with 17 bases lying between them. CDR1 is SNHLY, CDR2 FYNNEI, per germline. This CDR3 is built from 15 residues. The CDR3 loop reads CASSELATGDNEQFF. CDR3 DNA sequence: TGTGCCAGCAGCGAACTAGCGACAGGGGACAATGAGCAGTTCTTC.

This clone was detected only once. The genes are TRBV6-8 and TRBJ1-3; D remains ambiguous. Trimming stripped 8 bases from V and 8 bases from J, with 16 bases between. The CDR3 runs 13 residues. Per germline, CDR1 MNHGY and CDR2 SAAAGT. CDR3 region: CASQKWSVDTIYF. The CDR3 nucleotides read TGTGCCAGCCAGAAATGGTCCGTAGACACCATATATTTT.

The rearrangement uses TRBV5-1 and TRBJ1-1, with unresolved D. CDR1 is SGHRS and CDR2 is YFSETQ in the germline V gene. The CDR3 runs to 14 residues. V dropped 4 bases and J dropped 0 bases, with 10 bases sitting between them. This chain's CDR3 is CASSPQPMNTEAFF. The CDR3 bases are TGCGCCAGCAGCCCACAGCCCATGAACACTGAAGCTTTCTTT.

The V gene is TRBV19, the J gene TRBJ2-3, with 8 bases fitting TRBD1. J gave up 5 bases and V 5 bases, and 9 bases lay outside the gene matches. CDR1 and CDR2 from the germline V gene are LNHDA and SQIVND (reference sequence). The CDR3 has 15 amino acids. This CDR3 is CASSADRVGIDTQYF. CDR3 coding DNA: TGTGCCAGTAGTGCGGACAGGGTAGGAATAGATACGCAGTATTTT.

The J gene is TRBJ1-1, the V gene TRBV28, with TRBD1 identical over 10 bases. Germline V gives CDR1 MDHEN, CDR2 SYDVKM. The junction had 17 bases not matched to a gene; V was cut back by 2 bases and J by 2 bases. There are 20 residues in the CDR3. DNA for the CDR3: TGTGCCAGCAGTTTACAAATACGCCTGACAGGGGGCTTTATAAACACTGAAGCTTTCTTT. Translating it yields CASSLQIRLTGGFINTEAFF.

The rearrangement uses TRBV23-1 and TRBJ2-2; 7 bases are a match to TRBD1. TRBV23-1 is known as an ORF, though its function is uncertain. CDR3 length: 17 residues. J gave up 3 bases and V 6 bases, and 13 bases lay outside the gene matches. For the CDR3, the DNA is TGCGCCAGCAGCGCCCAGACAGGGAAGGTGGACACCGGGGAGCTGTTTTTT. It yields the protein CASSAQTGKVDTGELFF.

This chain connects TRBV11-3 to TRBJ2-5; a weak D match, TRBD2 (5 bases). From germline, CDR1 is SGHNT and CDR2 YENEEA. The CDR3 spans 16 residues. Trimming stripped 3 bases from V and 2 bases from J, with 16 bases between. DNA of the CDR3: TGTGCCAGCAGCTTCGTCGTTGGGCTAGCACAAGAGACCCAGTACTTC. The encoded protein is CASSFVVGLAQETQYF.

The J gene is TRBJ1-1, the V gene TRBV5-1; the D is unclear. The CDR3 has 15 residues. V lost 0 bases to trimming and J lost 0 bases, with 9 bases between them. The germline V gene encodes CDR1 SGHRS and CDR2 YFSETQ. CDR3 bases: TGCGCCAGCAGCTTGGTCCAGGCAATGAACACTGAAGCTTTCTTT. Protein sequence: CASSLVQAMNTEAFF. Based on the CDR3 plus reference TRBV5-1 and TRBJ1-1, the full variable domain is KAGVTQTPRYLIKTRGQQVTLSCSPISGHRSVSWYQQTPGQGLQFLFEYFSETQRNKGNFPGRFSGRQFSNSRSEMNVSTLELGDSALYLCASSLVQAMNTEAFFGQGTRLTVV.

CDR3 loop: CASSLGLMNTEAFF. DNA of the CDR3: TGTGCCAGCAGCCTCGGCCTGATGAACACTGAAGCTTTCTTT. V is TRBV11-3 and J is TRBJ1-1, with no clear D. Trimming stripped 5 bases from V and 0 bases from J, with 10 bases between. The CDR3 covers 14 residues. CDR1 is SGHNT, CDR2 YENEEA, per germline. Full variable domain (rest looked up from reference TRBV11-3 and TRBJ1-1): EAGVVQSPRYKIIEKKQPVAFWCNPISGHNTLYWYLQNLGQGPELLIRYENEEAVDDSQLPKDRFSAERLKGVDSTLKIQPAELGDSAVYLCASSLGLMNTEAFFGQGTRLTVV.

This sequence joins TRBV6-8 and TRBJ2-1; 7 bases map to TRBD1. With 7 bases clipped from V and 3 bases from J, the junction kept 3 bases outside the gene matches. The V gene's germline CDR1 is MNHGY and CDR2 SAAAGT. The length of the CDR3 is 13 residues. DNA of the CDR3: TGTGCCAGCACGGGACAGTACTACAATGAGCAGTTCTTC. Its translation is CASTGQYYNEQFF.

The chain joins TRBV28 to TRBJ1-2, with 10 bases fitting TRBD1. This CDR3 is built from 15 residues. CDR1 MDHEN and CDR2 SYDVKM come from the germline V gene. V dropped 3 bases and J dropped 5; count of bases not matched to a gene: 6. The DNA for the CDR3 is TGTGCCAGCAGTTTCACGGGACAGGGGTCATATGGCTACACCTTC. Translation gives CASSFTGQGSYGYTF.

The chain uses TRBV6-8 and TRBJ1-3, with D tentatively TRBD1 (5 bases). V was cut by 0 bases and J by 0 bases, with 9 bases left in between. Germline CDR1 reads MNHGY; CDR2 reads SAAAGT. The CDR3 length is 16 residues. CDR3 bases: TGTGCCAGCAGTTACTCGGGACGTACCTCTGGAAACACCATATATTTT. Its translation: CASSYSGRTSGNTIYF.

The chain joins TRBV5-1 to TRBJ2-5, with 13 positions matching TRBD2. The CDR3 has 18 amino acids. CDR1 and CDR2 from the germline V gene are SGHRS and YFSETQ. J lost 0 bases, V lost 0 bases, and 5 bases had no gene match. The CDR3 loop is CASSLGLAGGPHQETQYF. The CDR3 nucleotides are TGCGCCAGCAGCTTGGGACTAGCGGGGGGCCCTCACCAAGAGACCCAGTACTTC.